The clone carrying this TCR beta chain was counted at least ten times. Its antigen is undetermined. The data are from a study of identical twins. The study's findings and limits: Potential partial confounding of zero-insertion analyses by invariant MAIT and iNKT cells was noted. Reduced insertions were recorded for abundant cord blood beta clonotypes, with no such pattern in memory repertoires.

Germline V gene lookup returns CDR1 SGHVS and CDR2 FQNEAQ. This CDR3 has 14 residues. The V end lost 2 bases, the J end lost 7 bases, and 12 bases lay between the germline ends. TCRdb redid the calling of the 5' RACE reads with MiXCR, one entry per CDR3 protein. This sample carries over 550,000 distinct CDR3 sequences, about 7% of them seen once, and the ten largest clones take approximately 1.5%. This sample was shared with a second study, whose subject was yellow fever vaccine responses in identical twins.

Material for sequencing was PBMCs. J is TRBJ2-1 and V is TRBV7-8; D might be TRBD2 (6 bases). This sequence originates from a woman between 18 and 30 years old in good health. CDR3 sequence: CASSLSASDNEQFF. DNA of the CDR3: TGTGCCAGCAGCTTATCAGCTAGCGATAATGAGCAGTTCTTC.